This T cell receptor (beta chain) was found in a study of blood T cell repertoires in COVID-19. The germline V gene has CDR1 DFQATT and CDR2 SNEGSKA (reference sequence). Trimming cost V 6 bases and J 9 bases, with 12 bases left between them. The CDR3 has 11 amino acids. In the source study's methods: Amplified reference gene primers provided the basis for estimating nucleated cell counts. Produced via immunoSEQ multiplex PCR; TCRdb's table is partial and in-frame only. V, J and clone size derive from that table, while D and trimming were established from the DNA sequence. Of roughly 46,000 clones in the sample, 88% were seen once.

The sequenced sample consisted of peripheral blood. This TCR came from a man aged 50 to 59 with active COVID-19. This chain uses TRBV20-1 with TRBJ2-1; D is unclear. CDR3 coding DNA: TGCAGTGCGATCCAAAAAGCTGAGCAGTTCTTC. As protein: CSAIQKAEQFF.